The sequence of this T cell receptor beta chain was determined in a study of T cells in Graves' hyperthyroidism and ophthalmopathy. Overall study findings and caveats: Most expanded thyroid clonotypes above 0.001 recurred in blood.

With 4 bases removed from V and 1 base from J, the gap between germline ends came to 14 bases. The germline V gene encodes CDR1 LNHDA and CDR2 SQIVND (reference sequence). This CDR3 region has 15 residues. Diagnoses were made from clinical symptoms, serum measures (thyroxine and TRAb), thyroid ultrasound and orbital computed tomography. As regards this clonotype: The antigen remains undetermined.

TCR beta CDR3 regions were amplified from RNA transcripts. Primed by the HTBI set, a first-round RT-PCR was run on the TCR CDR3. TCRdb redid the calling of the multiplex PCR reads with MiXCR, one entry per CDR3 protein. The sample yields roughly 280,000 distinct CDR3 sequences, approximately 23% seen once. The chain recombines TRBV19 with TRBJ2-7; D is possibly TRBD1 (5 bases). Sequences were obtained from blood. The sequence was collected from a man aged 30-40 years with Graves' ophthalmopathy. CDR3 region: CASSRTNDISYEQYF. CDR3 bases: TGTGCCAGTAGTAGGACAAACGACATATCCTACGAGCAGTACTTC.